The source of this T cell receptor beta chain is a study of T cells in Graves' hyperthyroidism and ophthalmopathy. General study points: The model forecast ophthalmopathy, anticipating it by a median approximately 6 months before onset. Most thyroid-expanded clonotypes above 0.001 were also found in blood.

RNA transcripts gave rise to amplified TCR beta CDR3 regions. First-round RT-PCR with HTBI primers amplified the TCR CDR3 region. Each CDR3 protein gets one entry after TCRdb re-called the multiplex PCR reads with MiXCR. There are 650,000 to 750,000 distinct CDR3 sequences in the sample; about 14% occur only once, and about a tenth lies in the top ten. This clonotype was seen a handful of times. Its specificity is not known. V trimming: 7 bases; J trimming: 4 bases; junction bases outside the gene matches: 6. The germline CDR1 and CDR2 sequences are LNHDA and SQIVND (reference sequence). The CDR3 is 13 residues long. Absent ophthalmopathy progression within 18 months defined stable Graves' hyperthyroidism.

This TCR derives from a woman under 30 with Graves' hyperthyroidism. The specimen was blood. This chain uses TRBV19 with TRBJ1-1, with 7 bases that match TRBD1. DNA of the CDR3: TGTGCCAGTAAATGGCAGGGGGTCACTGAAGCTTTCTTT. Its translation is CASKWQGVTEAFF.